The rows below give T cell receptor beta chains drawn from one sample of a study of molecular identifiers for immune sequencing clone quantification. TCRdb re-analysed the PCR reads in MiXCR, keeping a single row per CDR3 protein. The sample lists over 600,000 distinct CDR3 sequences; roughly 21% were seen once. The sequenced sample consisted of naive CD8+ T cells from blood, with Jurkat cell RNA spiked in. Receptors originate from a human donor in good health. Some libraries in this study had Jurkat cell RNA spiked in. CDR3s include the opening cysteine and the closing phenylalanine or tryptophan. The order of the fields is V gene, D gene, clone size, J gene, CDR3 protein, CDR3 DNA. D genes are given only for firm matches. Clone sizes are given selectively: once, few, many, or a class where the clone is expanded.

>TRBV7-9|.|many|TRBJ2-2
CASTLTGELFF
TGTGCCAGCACCCTCACCGGGGAGCTGTTTTTT
>TRBV12-3/TRBV12-4|.|.|TRBJ1-3
CASNPTSGTDSGNTIYF
TGTGCCAGCAATCCCACCTCCGGGACGGACTCTGGAAACACCATATATTTT
>TRBV6-2/TRBV6-3|.|many|TRBJ2-2
CASSDVPGHNTGELFF
TGTGCCAGCAGTGACGTGCCGGGACACAACACCGGGGAGCTGTTTTTT
>TRBV30|TRBD1|many|TRBJ2-7
CAWSVGDRVTYEQYF
TGTGCCTGGAGTGTAGGGGACAGGGTCACCTACGAGCAGTACTTC
>TRBV18|.|many|TRBJ2-5
CASSPPRRGLETQYF
TGTGCCAGCTCACCACCGAGGAGGGGGCTTGAGACCCAGTACTTC
>TRBV19|.|many|TRBJ2-2
CASITQNTGELFF
TGTGCCAGTATCACCCAGAACACCGGGGAGCTGTTTTTT
>TRBV5-4|.|many|TRBJ2-3
CASREGAGQTDTQYF
TGTGCCAGCAGGGAAGGGGCAGGTCAAACAGATACGCAGTATTTT
>TRBV6-2/TRBV6-3|TRBD2|.|TRBJ2-7
CASSYLLAGYEQYF
TGTGCCAGCAGTTACCTCCTAGCGGGGTACGAGCAGTACTTC
>TRBV30|.|.|TRBJ2-7
CAWNQGSYGQYF
TGTGCCTGGAATCAGGGCTCCTACGGGCAGTACTTC
>TRBV4-3|TRBD2|.|TRBJ2-2
CASSQESAGGLGTGELFF
TGCGCCAGCAGCCAAGAGTCAGCGGGGGGGCTTGGCACCGGGGAGCTGTTTTTT
>TRBV27|.|.|TRBJ1-2
CASSPWPGATGYTF
TGTGCCAGCAGTCCGTGGCCAGGGGCGACTGGCTACACCTTC
>TRBV3-1|.|.|TRBJ2-1
CASSQVSLRDEQFF
TGTGCCAGCAGCCAAGTTTCGCTAAGGGATGAGCAGTTCTTC
>TRBV18|.|few|TRBJ2-2
CASSPMDRNTGELFF
TGTGCCAGCTCACCAATGGACAGGAACACCGGGGAGCTGTTTTTT
>TRBV28|TRBD2|many|TRBJ2-3
CASSFPPGLAGNTQYF
TGTGCCAGCAGTTTCCCTCCCGGACTAGCGGGAAATACGCAGTATTTT
>TRBV21-1|.|many|TRBJ1-5
CASIPSDRSNQPQHF
TGTGCCAGCATACCTTCAGACAGGTCAAATCAGCCCCAGCATTTT
>TRBV4-1|.|many|TRBJ2-7
CASSQGPTDSYEQYF
TGCGCCAGCAGCCAAGGTCCGACGGACAGCTACGAGCAGTACTTC
>TRBV4-2|TRBD2|.|TRBJ2-1
CASSQGSLRVAGGGGGYNEQFF
TGTGCCAGCAGCCAAGGATCCCTACGTGTAGCGGGGGGGGGGGGGGGCTACAATGAGCAGTTCTTC
>TRBV21-1|.|.|TRBJ2-7
CASSTSDRGLSYEQYF
TGTGCCAGCAGCACCTCCGACAGGGGTCTCTCCTACGAGCAGTACTTC
>TRBV24-1|.|.|TRBJ1-6
CATSDRETLHF
TGTGCCACCAGTGACCGGGAAACCCTCCACTTT
>TRBV5-4|.|few|TRBJ2-7
CASSLGAESSYEQYF
TGTGCCAGCAGCTTGGGTGCAGAAAGCTCCTACGAGCAGTACTTC